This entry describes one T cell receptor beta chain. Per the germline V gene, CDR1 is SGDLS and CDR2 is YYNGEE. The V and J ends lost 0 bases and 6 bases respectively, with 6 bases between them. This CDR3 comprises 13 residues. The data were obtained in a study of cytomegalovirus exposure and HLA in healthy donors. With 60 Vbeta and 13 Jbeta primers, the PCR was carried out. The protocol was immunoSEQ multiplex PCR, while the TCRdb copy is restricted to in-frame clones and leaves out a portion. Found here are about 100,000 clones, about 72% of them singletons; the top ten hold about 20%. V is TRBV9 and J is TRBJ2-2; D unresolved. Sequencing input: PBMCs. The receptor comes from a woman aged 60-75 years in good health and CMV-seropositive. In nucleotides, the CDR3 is TGTGCCAGCAGCGTAGGTAGCCCCGGGGAGCTGTTTTTT. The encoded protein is CASSVGSPGELFF.